A single sample is the source of the 3 T cell receptor beta chains below, sequenced in a study of cytomegalovirus exposure and HLA in healthy donors. Using immunoSEQ multiplex PCR, the repertoire was profiled, and TCRdb retains in-frame clones only, with some absent. The sample has 250,000 to 400,000 clones; roughly 88% are singletons. Sequenced input: PBMCs. The receptors come from a man in his thirties or forties in good health and CMV-seronegative.

This clone was recorded a few times. The chain recombines TRBV14 with TRBJ2-3, with a weak D call TRBD1 (6 bases). Looked up from germline, CDR1 is SGHDN and CDR2 is FVKESK. The CDR3 totals 16 residues. Trimming cost V 0 bases and J 2 bases, with 12 bases left between them. The CDR3 loop reads CASSQDWGHLTDTQYF. The CDR3 DNA reads TGTGCCAGCAGCCAAGATTGGGGACACCTCACAGATACGCAGTATTTT.

This clone was recorded only once. The chain carries TRBV12-5 and TRBJ1-3; D is perhaps TRBD1 (5 bases). The CDR3 spans 13 residues. Per the germline V gene, CDR1 is LGHNT and CDR2 is FRNRAP. Trimming removed 6 bases at V and 2 bases at J, with 8 bases between. The CDR3 sequence is CASGGRAGNTIYF. The CDR3 DNA follows: TGTGCTAGTGGGGGGCGTGCTGGAAACACCATATATTTT.

The gene calls are TRBV25-1 and TRBJ1-4; TRBD1 might be the D (6 bases). The CDR3 runs 17 residues. Deletions cut 0 bases from V and 8 bases from J, with 19 bases between. Germline CDR1 MGHDK, CDR2 SYGVNS. The CDR3: CASSEYNIQGIKEKLFF. DNA for the CDR3: TGTGCCAGCAGTGAATATAATATACAGGGTATTAAGGAAAAACTGTTTTTT.